These 9 T cell receptor beta chains originate from one sample sequenced in a study of cytomegalovirus exposure and HLA in healthy donors. PCR employed 60 Vbeta and 13 Jbeta primers. TCRdb keeps only in-frame clones here, not all; method: immunoSEQ multiplex PCR. The table lists 100,000 or so clones, around 15% of them singletons, with roughly 0.89% in the top ten. Sequenced: PBMCs. These receptors originate from a female donor in good health and CMV-seronegative.

This clone was seen a few times. The CDR3, as DNA: TGTGCCAGCAGCTTAGTGGGACTAGCCCTGTATTTT. It yields the protein CASSLVGLALYF. The rearrangement links TRBV5-6 to TRBJ2-3; 9 nucleotides align to TRBD2. Germline V gene sequence: CDR1 SGHDT, CDR2 YYEEEE. V shed 2 bases, J shed 14 bases, and the junction held 6 bases outside the gene matches. CDR3 length: 12 residues.

This clone has just one count. V usage is TRBV2 and J usage is TRBJ2-7; D gene ambiguous. The V and J ends lost 4 bases and 2 bases respectively, with 9 bases between them. Germline-derived CDR1 and CDR2 are SNHLY and FYNNEI. This CDR3 comprises 13 residues. CDR3 nucleotides: TGTGCCAGCAGTGGGATGGAGACCTACGAGCAGTACTTC. This sequence encodes CASSGMETYEQYF.

V is TRBV9 and J is TRBJ2-7; 8 positions match TRBD2. J was trimmed by 6 bases and V by 3 bases; bases with no gene match: 14. This CDR3 is built from 16 residues. In germline, CDR1 is SGDLS, CDR2 YYNGEE. The DNA for the CDR3 is TGTGCCAGCAGCGGCCGGGGACGGGAGGGCCTGGGCGAGCAGTACTTC. Amino acids: CASSGRGREGLGEQYF.

The rearrangement links TRBV6-5 to TRBJ1-6; TRBD1 matches 7 bases. V gave up 5 bases and J gave up 2 bases; unmatched junction bases: 3. There are 15 residues in the CDR3. Looked up from germline, CDR1 is MNHEY and CDR2 is SVGAGI. The CDR3 bases are TGTGCCAGCAGTCGACAGGGCCCCTATAATTCACCCCTCCACTTT. It yields the protein CASSRQGPYNSPLHF.

This clone was seen more than once but under ten times. The chain is built from TRBV7-9 and TRBJ1-1, with 9 bases matching TRBD1. The germline CDR1 and CDR2 sequences are SEHNR and FQNEAQ (reference sequence). V shed 1 base and J 7 bases; nucleotides not matched to a gene: 4. The CDR3 runs to 14 residues. CDR3 amino acids: CASSLGTGESEAFF. The CDR3 DNA reads as TGTGCCAGCAGCTTAGGGACAGGGGAGAGTGAAGCTTTCTTT.

The chain couples TRBV6-5 to TRBJ2-3, with a weak D call TRBD2 (7 bases). With 5 bases removed from V and 2 bases from J, the gap between germline ends came to 11 bases. The CDR3 totals 14 residues. CDR1 MNHEY and CDR2 SVGAGI come from the germline V gene. The CDR3 sequence: CASSRGGSTDTQYF. For the CDR3, the DNA is TGTGCCAGCAGTCGCGGGGGCTCCACAGATACGCAGTATTTT.

On this clone itself: This likely comes from a read error, as the CDR3 has no conserved phenylalanine or tryptophan at its end. The V and J genes are TRBV5-6 and TRBJ2-7; TRBD1 aligns across 10 bases. The germline V gene encodes CDR1 SGHDT and CDR2 YYEEEE. CDR3 length: 13 residues. The V segment lost 4 bases and the J segment 9 bases; nucleotides outside the gene matches: 7. CDR3 region: CASSLDRGPGQYL. The CDR3 region has the DNA TGTGCCAGCAGCCTCGACAGGGGGCCGGGGCAGTACCTC.

The chain carries TRBV11-3 and TRBJ2-7; D unclear. Trimming left V 5 bases short and J 0 bases short, with 11 bases between. The CDR3 has 14 amino acids. The germline V gene encodes CDR1 SGHNT and CDR2 YENEEA. CDR3 sequence reads: CASSQDTSSYEQYF. The CDR3 nucleotides read TGTGCCAGCAGCCAAGACACGAGCTCCTACGAGCAGTACTTC.

This clone was counted only a few times. The V call is TRBV7-2, the J call TRBJ1-6, with 7 bases lining up with TRBD1. V was clipped by 2 bases and J by 0 bases; unmatched bases: 7. Germline V gene sequence: CDR1 SGHTA, CDR2 FQGNSA. The CDR3 loop spans 18 amino acids. CDR3 DNA sequence: TGTGCCAGCAGCTTAAGTGCGACAGGGAGCTCCTATAATTCACCCCTCCACTTT. This sequence encodes CASSLSATGSSYNSPLHF.